What follows are 25 T cell receptor beta chains derived from one specimen sequenced in a study of blood T cell repertoires in COVID-19. Sequenced by immunoSEQ multiplex PCR; TCRdb stores in-frame clones only, minus some. The table records some 190,000 clones, about 80% of them present only once. What was sequenced was peripheral blood. The origin of the receptors is a woman between 45 and 60 years old with active or convalescent COVID-19.

The chain uses TRBV10-3 and TRBJ2-1, with a tentative D call TRBD2 (5 bases). The germline V and J ends were trimmed by 0 bases and 2 bases, with 5 bases remaining between them. The CDR3 loop spans 14 amino acids. The germline CDR1 and CDR2 sequences are ENHRY and SYGVKD. CDR3 protein: CAISESTTYNEQFF. CDR3 coding DNA: TGTGCCATCAGTGAGTCGACTACCTACAATGAGCAGTTCTTC.

V usage is TRBV30 and J usage is TRBJ1-5, with 9 positions matching TRBD1. The length of the CDR3 is 14 residues. V lost 1 base, J lost 7 bases, and 5 bases stayed unmatched. Germline lookup yields CDR1 GTSNPN and CDR2 SVGIG (reference sequence). CDR3: CAWSATGGRQPQHF. The CDR3 region has the DNA TGTGCCTGGAGTGCTACAGGGGGCAGGCAGCCCCAGCATTTT.

CDR3 coding DNA: TGTGCCAGCAGCTTAGGGAGGGGGCCTCAGCCCCAGCATTTT. This encodes CASSLGRGPQPQHF. This chain links TRBV7-9 with TRBJ1-5, with TRBD1 identical over 7 bases. Germline V gives CDR1 SEHNR, CDR2 FQNEAQ (reference sequence). This CDR3 is 14 amino acids long. The V and J ends lost 1 base and 6 bases, in that order; junction bases with no gene match: 3.

This clone was observed a single time. The V gene is TRBV18, the J gene TRBJ1-5; 10 bases fit TRBD1. The CDR3 is 16 amino acids. Germline assignment: CDR1 KGHSH and CDR2 LQKENI. The V and J ends lost 3 bases and 4 bases, in that order; junction bases with no gene match: 6. The CDR3 here is CASSPTWTGGNQPQHF. CDR3 bases: TGTGCCAGCTCACCGACCTGGACAGGGGGGAATCAGCCCCAGCATTTT.

This chain connects TRBV6-5 to TRBJ1-3; the match to TRBD1 covers 8 bases. Germline V gene data show CDR1 as MNHEY and CDR2 as SVGAGI. This CDR3 region has 15 residues. The V gene end was trimmed by 6 bases and the J gene end by 0 bases; junction bases not matched to a gene: 4. The CDR3 is CASRGTGLSGNTIYF. DNA for the CDR3: TGTGCCAGCAGGGGGACAGGCCTCTCTGGAAACACCATATATTTT.

The chain couples TRBV27 to TRBJ1-6, with D possibly matching TRBD1 (6 bases). The CDR3 contains 18 residues. CDR1 MNHEY and CDR2 SMNVEV come from the germline V gene (reference sequence). Deletions cut 3 bases from V and 0 bases from J, with 15 bases between. DNA of the CDR3: TGTGCCAGCAGTTTGCTGGGCCAGGGGTTCTCCTATAATTCACCCCTCCACTTT. Residues: CASSLLGQGFSYNSPLHF.

The V and J genes are TRBV10-1 and TRBJ1-2; TRBD1 matches at 8 bases. The CDR3 runs to 11 residues. In germline, CDR1 is WNHNN, CDR2 SYGVQD (reference sequence). V was clipped by 6 bases and J by 8 bases; unmatched bases: 2. CDR3 in amino acids: CASRTGVGYTF. The CDR3 DNA is TGCGCCAGCAGGACAGGGGTCGGCTACACCTTC.

This chain uses TRBV6-1 with TRBJ2-3; the match to TRBD2 covers 8 bases. The CDR3 covers 16 residues. With V trimmed by 0 bases and J by 5 bases, 7 bases remained unmatched. Germline CDR1 MNHNS, CDR2 SASEGT. CDR3 nucleotides: TGTGCCAGCAGTGAAGCCAGGAGCGGGGGAGGAGATACGCAGTATTTT. This encodes CASSEARSGGGDTQYF.

V usage is TRBV4-2 and J usage is TRBJ1-2; 8 bases line up with TRBD1. The CDR3 runs 15 residues. Germline trimming cut 4 bases from V and 4 bases from J; bases unmatched to any gene: 8. From germline, CDR1 is LGHNA and CDR2 YNFKEQ. The CDR3 bases are TGTGCCAGCAGCCTCGACAGGGGTTCGGGCTATGGCTACACCTTC. Translated: CASSLDRGSGYGYTF.

This clone was counted a few times. The chain recombines TRBV28 with TRBJ1-2, with TRBD1 matching over 9 bases. The CDR3 covers 15 residues. The trim removed 7 bases at V and 2 bases at J, leaving 8 bases unmatched. The germline CDR1 and CDR2 sequences are MDHEN and SYDVKM. CDR3 coding DNA: TGTGCCAGCACCCCCCCCGGACAGGGGAACTATGGCTACACCTTC. It encodes CASTPPGQGNYGYTF.

The chain links TRBV10-3 to TRBJ1-5; 9 nucleotides agree with TRBD1. Trimming removed 6 bases from V and 9 bases from J; junction bases left unmatched: 21. This CDR3 is 18 amino acids long. Germline-derived CDR1 and CDR2 are ENHRY and SYGVKD. The CDR3 DNA sequence: TGTGCCATCAGCTTTAAAGACACCCGGGACAGGGCCCTCTGGCCCCAGCATTTT. This gives the protein CAISFKDTRDRALWPQHF.

This clone was picked up many times. The chain recombines TRBV5-5 with TRBJ2-3; 8 bases are a match to TRBD2. The CDR3 runs to 14 residues. Germline-derived CDR1 and CDR2 are SGHKS and YYEKEE (reference sequence). The CDR3 DNA reads as TGTGCTACTACAAGCGGGAGACGCACAGATACGCAGTATTTT. Translating it yields CATTSGRRTDTQYF.

This clone was detected only once. The chain joins TRBV5-6 to TRBJ1-2, with a tentative D call TRBD1 (5 bases). The CDR3 contains 13 residues. V was cut by 2 bases and J by 7 bases, with 12 bases left in between. The germline V gene has CDR1 SGHDT and CDR2 YYEEEE. CDR3 region: CASSLEGASGYTF. CDR3 nucleotides: TGTGCCAGCAGCTTAGAAGGGGCAAGTGGCTACACCTTC. The whole variable domain, filled in from reference TRBV5-6 and TRBJ1-2, reads DAGVTQSPTHLIKTRGQQVTLRCSPKSGHDTVSWYQQALGQGPQFIFQYYEEEERQRGNFPDRFSGHQFPNYSSELNVNALLLGDSALYLCASSLEGASGYTFGSGTRLTVV.

V usage is TRBV13 and J usage is TRBJ2-3; 10 bases agree with TRBD2. V shed 1 base, J shed 3 bases, and the junction held 7 bases outside the gene matches. The germline gives CDR1 PRHDT, CDR2 FYEKMQ (reference sequence). The CDR3 has 17 amino acids. The CDR3, as DNA: TGTGCCAGCAGCTTAGTAGGCCTAGCGGGAGTGACAGATACGCAGTATTTT. Translated, it gives CASSLVGLAGVTDTQYF.

The sample holds one count of this clone. The chain has TRBV29-1 and TRBJ2-7, with 11 bases lining up with TRBD1. V shed 7 bases and J 6 bases; nucleotides not matched to a gene: 8. CDR1 is SQVTM, CDR2 ANQGSEA, per germline. This CDR3 region has 13 residues. The DNA of the CDR3 is TGCAGCGCGGGAACCGGGACAGGGGGCGAGCAGTACTTC. Its protein product is CSAGTGTGGEQYF.

Only a few counts were recorded for this clone. The V and J genes are TRBV28 and TRBJ1-2; maybe TRBD1 (6 bases). Germline CDR1 is MDHEN and CDR2 is SYDVKM. With 2 bases removed from V and 7 bases from J, the gap between germline ends came to 11 bases. This CDR3 is 13 amino acids long. CDR3 DNA: TGTGCCAGCAGTTTACAGGGGTTCTTTGGCTACACCTTC. Translated, it gives CASSLQGFFGYTF.

The chain recombines TRBV5-1 with TRBJ1-1; 8 nucleotides match TRBD1. The CDR3 extends over 16 amino acids. Germline lookup yields CDR1 SGHRS and CDR2 YFSETQ. V gave up 5 bases and J gave up 1 base; unmatched junction bases: 10. The DNA of the CDR3 is TGCGCCAGCAGTTCTCAGGGGGCGAATAGGAACACTGAAGCTTTCTTT. Residues: CASSSQGANRNTEAFF.

The chain joins TRBV9 to TRBJ1-4; D not resolved. The germline CDR1 and CDR2 sequences are SGDLS and YYNGEE. Trimming shortened V by 3 bases and J by 5 bases, and 11 bases separated the two germline ends. The CDR3 runs 14 residues. Written as DNA, the CDR3 is TGTGCCAGCAGCGCCGTCGGACTCAATGAAAAACTGTTTTTT. It encodes CASSAVGLNEKLFF. Using reference TRBV9 and TRBJ1-4 for the parts outside the CDR3, the full variable domain is DSGVTQTPKHLITATGQRVTLRCSPRSGDLSVYWYQQSLDQGLQFLIQYYNGEERAKGNILERFSAQQFPDLHSELNLSSLELGDSALYFCASSAVGLNEKLFFGSGTQLSVL.

The chain combines TRBV5-1 with TRBJ2-7; 9 nucleotides match TRBD1. CDR3 length: 15 amino acids. The trim removed 0 bases at V and 5 bases at J, leaving 6 bases unmatched. CDR1 SGHRS and CDR2 YFSETQ come from the germline V gene. CDR3 nucleotide sequence: TGCGCCAGCAGCTTGGCGGGACAGGGTTCGGACGAGCAGTACTTC. Protein: CASSLAGQGSDEQYF.

The count of this clone is one. Other DNA sequences in this sample translate to the same CDR3. The rearrangement uses TRBV7-9 and TRBJ1-4, with 9 bases matching TRBD1. The CDR3 runs to 14 residues. Looked up from germline, CDR1 is SEHNR and CDR2 is FQNEAQ (reference sequence). V shed 4 bases and J 8 bases; nucleotides not matched to a gene: 5. In nucleotides, the CDR3 is TGTGCCAGCAGCTGGGGACAGGGAAGAGAAAAACTGTTTTTT. Amino acids: CASSWGQGREKLFF.

The chain couples TRBV30 to TRBJ1-3; possible D gene TRBD1, 6 bases. The V and J ends lost 0 bases and 0 bases respectively, with 9 bases between them. Germline lookup yields CDR1 GTSNPN and CDR2 SVGIG (reference sequence). The CDR3 is 15 residues long. The CDR3 here is CAWSVGQHSGNTIYF. The CDR3 DNA reads as TGTGCCTGGAGTGTAGGACAGCACTCTGGAAACACCATATATTTT.

The chain carries TRBV28 and TRBJ2-7; TRBD2 is a possible D gene (6 bases). The length of the CDR3 is 15 residues. The germline V gene has CDR1 MDHEN and CDR2 SYDVKM. V lost 5 bases and J lost 2, with 16 bases in between. DNA of the CDR3: TGTGCCAGCAGTCCCCCGGGGAGGCCCACCTACGAGCAGTACTTC. Protein sequence: CASSPPGRPTYEQYF.

This chain links TRBV4-3 with TRBJ1-5, with unresolved D. Trimming took 0 bases from V and 7 from J, leaving 16 bases between them. Germline loops: CDR1 LGHNA, CDR2 YSLEER. The CDR3 loop spans 16 amino acids. CDR3 region: CASSQDLPYGGQPQHF. The CDR3 bases are TGCGCCAGCAGCCAAGATCTACCCTACGGCGGGCAGCCCCAGCATTTT.

This clone was observed a handful of times. This chain joins TRBV29-1 and TRBJ2-5, with TRBD2 identical over 13 bases. Germline CDR1 is SQVTM and CDR2 is ANQGSEA. The CDR3 sequence is 16 residues long. The V and J ends lost 6 bases and 3 bases, in that order; junction bases with no gene match: 10. CDR3 sequence (DNA): TGCAGCGTCTTCTCCGGGACTAGCGGGGCAAAAGAGACCCAGTACTTC. Translation: CSVFSGTSGAKETQYF.

The CDR3 spells CASSLGLAGGRNEQFF. The CDR3 bases are TGTGCCAGCAGCTTAGGACTAGCGGGAGGTAGGAATGAGCAGTTCTTC. The rearrangement joins TRBV7-2 to TRBJ2-1; TRBD2 matches at 13 bases. Per germline, CDR1 SGHTA and CDR2 FQGNSA. After removal of 1 base from V and 7 bases from J, the junction contained 4 bases not matched to a gene. This CDR3 is 16 amino acids long. Complete variable domain (other parts from reference TRBV7-2 and TRBJ2-1): GAGVSQSPSNKVTEKGKDVELRCDPISGHTALYWYRQSLGQGLEFLIYFQGNSAPDKSGLPSDRFSAERTGGSVSTLTIQRTQQEDSAVYLCASSLGLAGGRNEQFFGPGTRLTVL.